What follows describes a single TCR beta chain. The data belong to a study of TIL therapy for anti-PD-1-resistant metastatic lung cancer. Study information: A handful of tumors were EGFR-mutant and two were ALK-rearranged.

The libraries were made with immunoSEQ v3. Some clones are missing from TCRdb's copy, which holds only in-frame ones; the method was immunoSEQ multiplex PCR. The sample consists of tens of thousands of clones, around 69% of them appearing once. Documented time point: pre-treatment sample, taken before nivolumab and TIL therapy. Adults with stage 4 NSCLC were enrolled in a phase I trial. Between the trimmed V and J ends, which lost 0 bases and 6 bases, there was a span of 8 bases. Germline CDR1 SGHDT, CDR2 YYEEEE. CDR3 length: 13 amino acids. The sequenced sample was blood, obtained at baseline. The chain uses TRBV5-6 and TRBJ2-3; D possibly corresponds to TRBD2 (6 bases). The sequence derives from a person aged 25-80 years with non-small cell lung cancer. The CDR3 DNA is TGTGCCAGCAGCTTGGAGCTAGCGGATACGCAGTATTTT. Residues: CASSLELADTQYF.